These 27 T cell receptor beta chains were all obtained from the same sample, sequenced in a study of HIV-infected patients and healthy controls. Alpha and beta constant-region primers primed reverse transcription of about 500 ng RNA. Each of the alpha and beta chains got its own library through chain-specific third strand synthesis with indices. Each CDR3 protein gets one entry after TCRdb re-called the 5' RACE reads with MiXCR. The sample contains some 9,600 distinct CDR3 sequences, 10% of which appear only once. Whole blood was used without fractionation, so all unsorted peripheral T cells were included. This specimen was blood, taken before antiretroviral therapy. These receptors all stem from an adult with HIV infection.

In its sample, this clonotype was seen many times. V and J are TRBV5-5 and TRBJ2-7; D is possibly TRBD1 (5 bases). The CDR3 totals 13 residues. Germline CDR1 is SGHKS and CDR2 is YYEKEE (reference sequence). V was pared by 0 bases and J by 1 base, with 5 bases between. The DNA for the CDR3 is TGTGCCAGCAGCTTGGAGGGGTCCTACGAGCAGTACTTC. Translation gives CASSLEGSYEQYF.

This clonotype was counted at least ten times. The chain employs TRBV5-4 and TRBJ1-1, with 7 bases aligning to TRBD1. CDR1 is SGHNT, CDR2 YYREEE, per germline (reference sequence). Losses at the gene ends were 4 bases for V and 8 bases for J; bases not matched to a gene: 8. CDR3 length: 13 amino acids. The CDR3 loop reads CASSGTAVGEAFF. In nucleotides, the CDR3 is TGTGCCAGCAGCGGGACAGCGGTCGGGGAAGCTTTCTTT.

This clonotype came up many times. The V and J genes are TRBV20-1 and TRBJ2-5; D may correspond to TRBD1 or TRBD2 (5 bases each). V was cut by 0 bases and J by 0 bases, with 14 bases left in between. Looked up from germline, CDR1 is DFQATT and CDR2 is SNEGSKA (reference sequence). CDR3 size: 16 residues. The CDR3 DNA reads as TGCAGTGCTAGAGACTCGATCCGGGACCACCAAGAGACCCAGTACTTC. This sequence encodes CSARDSIRDHQETQYF.

Many counts were recorded for this clonotype. This rearrangement joins TRBV7-9 to TRBJ2-5; perhaps TRBD1 as D (6 bases). The CDR3 runs 16 residues. Trimming shortened V by 1 base and J by 4 bases, and 16 bases separated the two germline ends. The V gene's germline CDR1 is SEHNR and CDR2 FQNEAQ (reference sequence). The CDR3 coding sequence is TGTGCCAGCAGCTTAGGGGACGGGATACAGGGAGAGACCCAGTACTTC. Residues: CASSLGDGIQGETQYF.

The sample holds many counts of this clonotype. The rearrangement joins TRBV6-2 or TRBV6-3 to TRBJ2-7; 8 nucleotides align to TRBD1. CDR3 length equals 15 residues. Trimming cost V 6 bases and J 2 bases; bases outside gene matches: 9. CDR1 and CDR2 (germline): MNHEY, SVGEGT. The CDR3 DNA is TGTGCCAGCAGCCTTGGACAGGGCTTAACCTACGAGCAGTACTTC. It translates to CASSLGQGLTYEQYF.

The chain carries TRBV19 and TRBJ1-4; D gene ambiguous. The V end lost 3 bases, the J end lost 5 bases, and 7 bases lay between the germline ends. Per germline, CDR1 LNHDA and CDR2 SQIVND (reference sequence). The CDR3 covers 13 residues. The CDR3 DNA reads as TGTGCCAGTAGTATCAGAAAAAATGAAAAACTGTTTTTT. Its protein product is CASSIRKNEKLFF.

This clonotype showed up many times. The V and J genes are TRBV29-1 and TRBJ2-1, with 9 bases identical to TRBD1. CDR1 is SQVTM, CDR2 ANQGSEA, per germline. The CDR3 consists of 14 residues. The V segment lost 4 bases and the J segment 6 bases; nucleotides outside the gene matches: 7. Written as DNA, the CDR3 is TGCAGCGTTGGACGGGACAGGGATCTCAATGAGCAGTTCTTC. Translated, it gives CSVGRDRDLNEQFF.

V is TRBV30 and J is TRBJ2-2, with D maybe TRBD2 (5 bases). CDR3 size: 12 residues. Germline lookup yields CDR1 GTSNPN and CDR2 SVGIG (reference sequence). V gave up 4 bases and J gave up 5 bases, with 8 bases separating them. The CDR3: CAWKRQTGELFF. The CDR3 coding sequence is TGTGCCTGGAAGCGGCAAACCGGGGAGCTGTTTTTT.

Ten or more counts support this clonotype. The V gene is TRBV6-5, the J gene TRBJ2-3; D not certain. Germline CDR1 MNHEY, CDR2 SVGAGI. This CDR3 comprises 13 residues. Trimming left V 7 bases short and J 0 bases short, with 8 bases between. The CDR3 reads CASTDSSTDTQYF. The CDR3 region has the DNA TGTGCCAGCACCGACTCTAGCACAGATACGCAGTATTTT.

This clonotype came up many times. The rearrangement links TRBV12-3 or TRBV12-4 to TRBJ2-1; 8 bases are a match to TRBD2. V dropped 3 bases and J dropped 9; count of bases not matched to a gene: 7. This CDR3 region has 14 residues. The CDR3 nucleotides are TGTGCCAGCAGTTTGACGGGAGGGCCGAGTGAGCAGTTCTTC. This encodes CASSLTGGPSEQFF.

This clonotype was observed at least ten times. The V call is TRBV2, the J call TRBJ2-6; 8 bases are a match to TRBD1. This CDR3 is built from 17 residues. Germline CDR1 and CDR2: SNHLY and FYNNEI. V lost 7 bases and J lost 1; bases outside the gene matches: 9. The chain's CDR3 is CASKEGQGFSGANVLTF. For the CDR3, the DNA is TGTGCCAGCAAAGAAGGACAGGGCTTTTCTGGGGCCAACGTCCTGACTTTC. Full variable domain (rest looked up from reference TRBV2 and TRBJ2-6): EPEVTQTPSHQVTQMGQEVILRCVPISNHLYFYWYRQILGQKVEFLVSFYNNEISEKSEIFDDQFSVERPDGSNFTLKIRSTKLEDSAMYFCASKEGQGFSGANVLTFGAGSRLTVL.

This clonotype was picked up many times. The J gene is TRBJ2-2, the V gene TRBV7-3, with TRBD2 matching over 8 bases. V trimming: 7 bases; J trimming: 2 bases; junction bases outside the gene matches: 21. Germline V gene sequence: CDR1 SGHTA, CDR2 FQGTGA. The CDR3 is made up of 20 amino acids. CDR3 in DNA: TGTGCCAGCACAGTACGGCTTGTCTGCTCTGTAGCGGGAAACACCGGGGAGCTGTTTTTT. This translates into CASTVRLVCSVAGNTGELFF. Supplemented by reference TRBV7-3 and TRBJ2-2, the full variable domain reads GAGVSQTPSNKVTEKGKYVELRCDPISGHTALYWYRQSLGQGPEFLIYFQGTGAADDSGLPNDRFFAVRPEGSVSTLKIQRTERGDSAVYLCASTVRLVCSVAGNTGELFFGEGSRLTVL.

V is TRBV2 and J is TRBJ1-4, with TRBD1 as a possible D gene (6 bases). Trimming removed 8 bases from V and 0 bases from J, with 10 bases in between. This CDR3 is 14 amino acids long. Germline-derived CDR1 and CDR2 are SNHLY and FYNNEI. This chain's CDR3 is CASEGGATNEKLFF. CDR3 DNA: TGTGCCAGCGAGGGGGGCGCAACTAATGAAAAACTGTTTTTT.

The rearrangement joins TRBV7-3 to TRBJ2-3, with D maybe TRBD2 (5 bases). The CDR3 sequence is 13 residues long. V gave up 5 bases and J gave up 4 bases, with 10 bases separating them. CDR1 is SGHTA, CDR2 FQGTGA, per germline. The CDR3 reads CASSQELADTQYF. CDR3 DNA: TGTGCCAGCAGCCAAGAACTAGCAGATACGCAGTATTTT.

Many counts were recorded for this clonotype. This chain connects TRBV5-1 to TRBJ2-1; a possible D gene is TRBD2 (6 bases). CDR1 SGHRS and CDR2 YFSETQ come from the germline V gene. This CDR3 has 15 residues. V was trimmed by 4 bases and J by 3 bases, leaving 14 bases between them. The CDR3 coding sequence is TGCGCCAGCAGCCCCTTCGGAGCGGGCTACAATGAGCAGTTCTTC. The encoded protein is CASSPFGAGYNEQFF.

This clonotype has ten or more counts. This chain connects TRBV5-1 to TRBJ2-1; 9 nucleotides match TRBD1. CDR3 length equals 15 residues. Germline CDR1 is SGHRS and CDR2 is YFSETQ. Losses at the gene ends were 0 bases for V and 5 bases for J; bases not matched to a gene: 3. The CDR3 sequence is CASSLGTGEHNEQFF. Here the CDR3 DNA reads TGCGCCAGCAGCTTGGGGACAGGGGAACACAATGAGCAGTTCTTC.

V and J are TRBV20-1 and TRBJ1-5; 8 nucleotides match TRBD1. V gave up 2 bases and J gave up 5 bases; unmatched junction bases: 11. The CDR3 sequence is 16 residues long. Germline values: CDR1 DFQATT, CDR2 SNEGSKA (reference sequence). The CDR3 loop reads CSARNPGGEGYQPQHF. The CDR3 region has the DNA TGCAGTGCTAGAAACCCAGGGGGCGAAGGCTATCAGCCCCAGCATTTT.

The chain joins TRBV7-2 to TRBJ2-5; 7 bases map to TRBD2. Germline values: CDR1 SGHTA, CDR2 FQGNSA. With V trimmed by 7 bases and J by 5 bases, 7 bases remained unmatched. This CDR3 is 13 amino acids long. This CDR3 reads CASTRDYAETQYF. In DNA form, the CDR3 reads TGTGCCAGCACCAGGGACTACGCTGAGACCCAGTACTTC.

This clonotype was detected many times. This chain links TRBV29-1 with TRBJ2-1; D call uncertain. This CDR3 spans 11 amino acids. The ends were cut back, 1 base at V and 5 bases at J, with 3 bases in the middle. Germline CDR1 is SQVTM and CDR2 is ANQGSEA. This CDR3 is CSVEVDNEQFF. CDR3 nucleotides: TGCAGCGTTGAAGTCGACAATGAGCAGTTCTTC.

This clonotype was found many times. This chain connects TRBV5-4 to TRBJ2-4; TRBD2 agrees at 10 bases. This CDR3 has 13 residues. CDR1 is SGHNT, CDR2 YYREEE, per germline (reference sequence). V was clipped by 0 bases and J by 13 bases; unmatched bases: 4. The CDR3 nucleotides are TGTGCCAGCAGCTTGGAGCGGGGGGGCCTCCAGTACTTC. Amino acids: CASSLERGGLQYF.

In this sample, this clonotype turned up many times. The CDR3 sequence is CASSSAKGGYNEQFF. CDR3 coding DNA: TGTGCCAGCAGCTCAGCTAAGGGGGGATACAATGAGCAGTTCTTC. This chain links TRBV7-2 with TRBJ2-1, with D possibly called TRBD1 or TRBD2 (6 bases each). V shed 4 bases and J shed 4 bases, with 14 bases lying between them. Germline assignment: CDR1 SGHTA and CDR2 FQGNSA. This CDR3 spans 15 amino acids.

This clonotype was recorded many times. This chain connects TRBV11-2 to TRBJ1-5; D is possibly TRBD1 (6 bases). The CDR3 covers 14 residues. Looked up from germline, CDR1 is SGHAT and CDR2 is FQNNGV. V lost 1 base to trimming and J lost 9 bases, with 13 bases between them. The chain's CDR3 is CASSLGGGLRPQHF. The DNA for the CDR3 is TGTGCCAGCAGCTTAGGCGGGGGGCTGAGGCCCCAGCATTTT.

The V gene is TRBV20-1, the J gene TRBJ2-1, with 10 bases identical to TRBD2. Germline V gene sequence: CDR1 DFQATT, CDR2 SNEGSKA (reference sequence). The CDR3 covers 15 residues. Germline trimming cut 2 bases from V and 1 base from J; bases unmatched to any gene: 2. The chain's CDR3 is CSARISGRSYNEQFF. The CDR3 DNA sequence: TGCAGTGCTAGAATTAGCGGGAGGTCCTACAATGAGCAGTTCTTC.

The genes are TRBV6-1 and TRBJ1-1; D gene unclear. This CDR3 contains 13 residues. Germline CDR1 reads MNHNS; CDR2 reads SASEGT. The V and J ends lost 9 bases and 4 bases respectively, with 15 bases between them. CDR3 DNA sequence: TGTGCCAGTCACCAGGCTTCAGTCACTGAAGCTTTCTTT. It translates to CASHQASVTEAFF.

In its sample, this clonotype was seen many times. Mismatch with germline at one junction end may stem from a read error. The chain links TRBV5-5 to TRBJ1-5; D call uncertain. The CDR3 has 15 residues. Germline V CDR1 and CDR2: SGHKS, YYEKEE (reference sequence). CDR3 sequence: CATSISLGRNQPQHF. The DNA for the CDR3 is TGTGCCACCAGCATTAGCCTCGGGCGAAATCAGCCCCAGCATTTT.

The gene calls are TRBV4-3 and TRBJ1-1, with a possible D match to TRBD1 (6 bases). Per germline, CDR1 LGHNA and CDR2 YSLEER. V lost 1 base and J lost 4, with 16 bases in between. The CDR3 is 16 amino acids. Written as DNA, the CDR3 is TGCGCCAGCAGCCAAGGGGGGCGGGTGGGAGGCACTGAAGCTTTCTTT. It encodes CASSQGGRVGGTEAFF.

In its sample, this clonotype was seen many times. This chain connects TRBV7-8 to TRBJ2-3, with 14 bases aligning to TRBD2. V lost 1 base to trimming and J lost 4 bases; unmatched junction nucleotides: 13. The CDR3 has 20 amino acids. Germline CDR1 SGHVS, CDR2 FQNEAQ. CDR3 residues: CASSLVLTLGTSGGSDTQYF. The CDR3 region has the DNA TGTGCCAGCAGCTTAGTTTTAACGTTAGGGACTAGCGGGGGCTCAGATACGCAGTATTTT.